Presented here are 2 T cell receptor beta chains from one specimen sequenced in a study of blood T cells in healthy people across ages. PCR was performed a second time for roughly 7 to 11 cycles using a sample-barcoded 5' primer and a J-beta primer mix. One entry per CDR3 protein, called by TCRdb with MiXCR from the 5' RACE reads. The sample lists some 860,000 distinct CDR3 sequences; more than 55% were seen once. Sequences were obtained from blood. Receptors were obtained from a man aged 35 to 55 in good health.

The CDR3 DNA sequence: TGTGCCAGCAGCGTAGGAGGGGATAACACCGGGGAGCTGTTTTTT. This codes for CASSVGGDNTGELFF. The chain couples TRBV9 to TRBJ2-2; either TRBD1 or TRBD2 may supply D (5 bases each). The CDR3 spans 15 residues. The V gene's germline CDR1 is SGDLS and CDR2 YYNGEE. Trimming pared 0 bases from V and 2 bases from J, leaving 8 bases between.

This chain uses TRBV20-1 with TRBJ2-2; D ambiguous. Trimming cost V 2 bases and J 1 base, with 5 bases left between them. The length of the CDR3 is 13 residues. Germline values: CDR1 DFQATT, CDR2 SNEGSKA (reference sequence). CDR3 DNA sequence: TGCAGTGCTAGAAGGGAGAACACCGGGGAGCTGTTTTTT. Protein product: CSARRENTGELFF.